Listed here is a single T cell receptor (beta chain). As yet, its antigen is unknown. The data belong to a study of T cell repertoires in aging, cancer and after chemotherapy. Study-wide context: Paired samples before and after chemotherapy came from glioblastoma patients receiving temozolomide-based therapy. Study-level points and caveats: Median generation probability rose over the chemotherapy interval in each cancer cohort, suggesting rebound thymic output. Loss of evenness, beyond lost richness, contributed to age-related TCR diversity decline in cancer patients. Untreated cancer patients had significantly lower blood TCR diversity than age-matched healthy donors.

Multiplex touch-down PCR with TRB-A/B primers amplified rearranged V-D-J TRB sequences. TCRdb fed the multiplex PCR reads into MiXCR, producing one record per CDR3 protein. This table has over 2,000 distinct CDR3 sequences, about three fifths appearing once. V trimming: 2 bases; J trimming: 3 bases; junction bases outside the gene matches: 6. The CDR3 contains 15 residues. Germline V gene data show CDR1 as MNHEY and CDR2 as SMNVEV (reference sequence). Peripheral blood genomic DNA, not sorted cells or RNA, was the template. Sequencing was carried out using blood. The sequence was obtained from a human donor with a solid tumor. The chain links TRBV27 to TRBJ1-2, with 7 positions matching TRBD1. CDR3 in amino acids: CASSLARGTDYGYTF. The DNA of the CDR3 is TGTGCCAGCAGTTTAGCTCGGGGGACAGACTATGGCTACACCTTC.